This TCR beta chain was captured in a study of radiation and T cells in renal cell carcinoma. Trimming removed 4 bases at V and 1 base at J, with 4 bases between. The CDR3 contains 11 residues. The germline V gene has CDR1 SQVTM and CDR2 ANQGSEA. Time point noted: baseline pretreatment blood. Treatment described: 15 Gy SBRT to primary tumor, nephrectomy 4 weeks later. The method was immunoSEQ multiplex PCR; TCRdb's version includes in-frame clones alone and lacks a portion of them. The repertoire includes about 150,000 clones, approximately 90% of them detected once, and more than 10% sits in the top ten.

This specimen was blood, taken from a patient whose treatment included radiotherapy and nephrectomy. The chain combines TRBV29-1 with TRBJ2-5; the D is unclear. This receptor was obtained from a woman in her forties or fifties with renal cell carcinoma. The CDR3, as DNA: TGCAGCGTTGTGGCCCAAGAGACCCAGTACTTC. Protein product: CSVVAQETQYF.